Included here is one TCR beta chain sequence, with context. CDR3 length: 15 residues. V gave up 2 bases and J gave up 8 bases, with 17 bases separating them. CDR1 and CDR2 (germline): SGHRS, YFSETQ. MiXCR, run by TCRdb on the 5' RACE reads, gives a single entry per CDR3 protein. The repertoire holds 450,000 or so distinct CDR3 sequences, with around 24% as singletons. The data were obtained in a study of identical twins. These data also formed part of another study, on T cells expressing NK-cell markers.

V and J are TRBV5-1 and TRBJ2-1; D could derive from TRBD1 or TRBD2 (5 bases each). This receptor was obtained from a woman aged 18-30 years in good health. The sample taken for sequencing was CD4+ T cells sorted from blood. The DNA for the CDR3 is TGCGCCAGCAGCTTTGGGACGGGCCACGTCGATGAGCAGTTCTTC. This sequence encodes CASSFGTGHVDEQFF.